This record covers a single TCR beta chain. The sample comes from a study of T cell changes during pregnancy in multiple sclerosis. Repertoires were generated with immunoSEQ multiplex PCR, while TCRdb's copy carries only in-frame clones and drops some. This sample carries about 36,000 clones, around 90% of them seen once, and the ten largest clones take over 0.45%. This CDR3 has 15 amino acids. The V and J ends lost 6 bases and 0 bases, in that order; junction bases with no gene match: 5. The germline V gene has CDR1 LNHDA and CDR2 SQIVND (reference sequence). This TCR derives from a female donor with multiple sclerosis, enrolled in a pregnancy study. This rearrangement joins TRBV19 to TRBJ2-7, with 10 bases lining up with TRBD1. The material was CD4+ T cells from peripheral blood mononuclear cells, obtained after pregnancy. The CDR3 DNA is TGTGCCAGTAGGTCCGGGACAGGGGTCTCCTACGAGCAGTACTTC. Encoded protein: CASRSGTGVSYEQYF. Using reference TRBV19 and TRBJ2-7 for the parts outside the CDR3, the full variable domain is DGGITQSPKYLFRKEGQNVTLSCEQNLNHDAMYWYRQDPGQGLRLIYYSQIVNDFQKGDIAEGYSVSREKKESFPLTVTSAQKNPTAFYLCASRSGTGVSYEQYFGPGTRLTVT.